Each of the 30 T cell receptor beta chains below was sequenced from the same sample in a study of blood T cells in healthy people across ages. A sample-barcoded 5' primer and a J-beta primer mix were used in a second PCR of about 6 to 12 cycles. TCRdb recomputed calls from the 5' RACE reads with MiXCR, one row per CDR3 protein. The sample records about 1,800,000 distinct CDR3 sequences, about 30% being singletons. Sequenced sample: blood. The receptors here all came from a woman aged 25 to 39 in good health.

V and J are TRBV2 and TRBJ2-5; D not resolved. This CDR3 is 13 amino acids long. Germline CDR1 reads SNHLY; CDR2 reads FYNNEI. Trimming removed 4 bases from V and 3 bases from J, with 9 bases in between. CDR3 protein: CASSAGVKETQYF. The DNA for the CDR3 is TGTGCCAGCAGTGCAGGAGTAAAAGAGACCCAGTACTTC.

The rearrangement joins TRBV7-2 to TRBJ1-2; TRBD1 matches at 8 bases. There are 11 residues in the CDR3. V dropped 4 bases and J dropped 12; count of bases not matched to a gene: 4. Germline lookup yields CDR1 SGHTA and CDR2 FQGNSA. DNA of the CDR3: TGTGCCAGCAGCTCGGACAGGGCCCACACCTTC. Translation gives CASSSDRAHTF.

The chain is built from TRBV7-9 and TRBJ1-4, with D perhaps TRBD1 (5 bases). Germline values: CDR1 SEHNR, CDR2 FQNEAQ (reference sequence). V was shortened by 5 bases and J by 7 bases, with 17 bases between the two germline ends. This CDR3 has 15 residues. CDR3 sequence reads: CASSPAGTESEKLFF. DNA of the CDR3: TGTGCCAGCAGCCCTGCGGGGACGGAGTCTGAAAAACTGTTTTTT.

This chain connects TRBV11-2 to TRBJ2-3; D ambiguous. This CDR3 is 13 amino acids long. With 5 bases removed from V and 5 bases from J, the gap between germline ends came to 11 bases. Germline assignment: CDR1 SGHAT and CDR2 FQNNGV. In nucleotides, the CDR3 is TGTGCCAGCAGCCCCCCTCTGGAAGATACGCAGTATTTT. Translation gives CASSPPLEDTQYF. Variable domain in full (rest from reference TRBV11-2 and TRBJ2-3): EAGVAQSPRYKIIEKRQSVAFWCNPISGHATLYWYQQILGQGPKLLIQFQNNGVVDDSQLPKDRFSAERLKGVDSTLKIQPAKLEDSAVYLCASSPPLEDTQYFGPGTRLTVL.

This clonotype showed up just a few times. The V gene is TRBV6-1, the J gene TRBJ2-3; 12 bases map to TRBD2. Germline lookup yields CDR1 MNHNS and CDR2 SASEGT. The CDR3 is made up of 18 amino acids. Germline trimming cut 6 bases from V and 7 bases from J; bases unmatched to any gene: 17. The CDR3 sequence is CASSRFDSLAGGPNTQYF. The DNA for the CDR3 is TGTGCCAGCAGCCGCTTCGACTCCCTAGCGGGAGGGCCTAATACGCAGTATTTT.

CDR3 in DNA: TGTGCCATCAGCCCCGCCGGGGGGGCGAGGAATGAGCAGTTCTTC. Protein sequence: CAISPAGGARNEQFF. The chain joins TRBV10-3 to TRBJ2-1; 8 bases align to TRBD2. Germline trimming cut 6 bases from V and 7 bases from J; bases unmatched to any gene: 11. CDR3 size: 15 residues. Germline V gene lookup returns CDR1 ENHRY and CDR2 SYGVKD.

With respect to this clonotype: Possible read error: a much larger clone is one base away. J is TRBJ2-1 and V is TRBV4-1, with D perhaps given as TRBD1 or TRBD2 (5 bases each). The CDR3 sequence is 17 residues long. Germline V gives CDR1 MGHRA, CDR2 YSYEKL. In nucleotides, the CDR3 is TGCGCCAGCAGCCAAGTGGGGACGTCTAGCTCCTACGATGAGCAGTTCTTC. It specifies CASSQVGTSSSYDEQFF.

There are many counts of this clonotype. J is TRBJ2-5 and V is TRBV28; 10 nucleotides line up with TRBD1. V was clipped by 5 bases and J by 4 bases; unmatched bases: 7. The CDR3 runs 15 residues. Germline V lookup: CDR1 MDHEN, CDR2 SYDVKM. This CDR3 is CASSHPRTGGETQYF. In nucleotides, the CDR3 is TGTGCCAGCAGTCACCCTCGGACAGGGGGAGAGACCCAGTACTTC.

The V call is TRBV7-2, the J call TRBJ2-7, with D unclear. CDR3 length equals 14 residues. V lost 4 bases to trimming and J lost 0 bases, with 10 bases between them. CDR1 is SGHTA, CDR2 FQGNSA, per germline. CDR3 coding DNA: TGTGCCAGCAGCTCTAGGGCCACCTCCTACGAGCAGTACTTC. It is translated as CASSSRATSYEQYF.

The chain uses TRBV5-1 and TRBJ2-5, with TRBD2 matching over 12 bases. The CDR3 runs to 15 residues. The V segment lost 4 bases and the J segment 11 bases; nucleotides outside the gene matches: 12. Germline V gives CDR1 SGHRS, CDR2 YFSETQ. As DNA, the CDR3 is TGCGCCAGCAGCGCTAGCGGGGGGGCCAGAGCAGCGCAGTACTTC. It specifies CASSASGGARAAQYF.

The rearrangement joins TRBV20-1 to TRBJ2-4; D call uncertain. The closer fit of TRBJ2-7 to the DNA end suggests the J call may be wrong. The V gene's germline CDR1 is DFQATT and CDR2 SNEGSKA (reference sequence). This CDR3 contains 13 residues. Written as DNA, the CDR3 is TGCAGTGCAAAGAGGTCGGGCAAATACGAGCAGTACTTC. This translates into CSAKRSGKYEQYF.

There are a few counts of this clonotype. Mismatch with germline at one junction end may stem from a read error. The V call is TRBV5-1, the J call TRBJ2-3; no clear D gene. This CDR3 spans 14 amino acids. The V gene's germline CDR1 is SGHRS and CDR2 YFSETQ. The CDR3 reads CAGSLYEVGDTQYF. The CDR3 bases are TGCGCCGGCAGCTTGTACGAGGTTGGGGATACGCAGTATTTT.

This clonotype occurred a few times. V is TRBV7-6 and J is TRBJ1-6, with D unclear. CDR1 and CDR2 from the germline V gene are SGHVS and FNYEAQ. The V and J ends lost 5 bases and 10 bases respectively, with 15 bases between them. The CDR3 loop spans 14 amino acids. CDR3 residues: CASSRTDGLSPLHF. The CDR3 bases are TGTGCCAGCAGCCGGACGGATGGACTCTCACCCCTCCACTTT.

V usage is TRBV20-1 and J usage is TRBJ2-7, with D maybe TRBD1 (6 bases). Trimming stripped 1 base from V and 4 bases from J, with 11 bases between. Germline V gene sequence: CDR1 DFQATT, CDR2 SNEGSKA (reference sequence). The CDR3 extends over 13 amino acids. CDR3 in DNA: TGCAGTGCTAGAGGCCTAAGGGGGTACGAGCAGTACTTC. This encodes CSARGLRGYEQYF.

A note on this clonotype: A much bigger clone sits one base away, suggesting this may be a read error. This rearrangement joins TRBV11-3 to TRBJ2-1, with D possibly being TRBD1 or TRBD2 (6 bases each). The CDR3 is 16 amino acids. Germline V gene sequence: CDR1 SGHNT, CDR2 YENEEA. The germline V and J ends were trimmed by 5 bases and 12 bases, with 26 bases remaining between them. CDR3 sequence: CASSPSGGGGGSVQFF. In DNA form, the CDR3 reads TGTGCCAGCAGCCCGTCCGGAGGGGGAGGCGGATCTGTGCAGTTCTTC.

The CDR3 region is CSVPISGEETQYF. The CDR3, as DNA: TGCAGTGTCCCCATTTCCGGGGAAGAGACCCAGTACTTC. The chain is built from TRBV20-1 and TRBJ2-7; possible D gene TRBD2, 5 bases. The end of the DNA fits TRBJ2-5 better, so the J call may be wrong. The germline V gene has CDR1 DFQATT and CDR2 SNEGSKA (reference sequence). This CDR3 contains 13 residues.

The V and J genes are TRBV5-1 and TRBJ2-5, with 8 bases matching TRBD2. V gave up 1 base and J gave up 3 bases; unmatched junction bases: 5. The CDR3 totals 15 residues. Germline CDR1 reads SGHRS; CDR2 reads YFSETQ. The CDR3 reads CASSLWLAGKETQYF. CDR3 in DNA: TGCGCCAGCAGCTTGTGGTTAGCGGGGAAAGAGACCCAGTACTTC. Variable domain in full (rest from reference TRBV5-1 and TRBJ2-5): KAGVTQTPRYLIKTRGQQVTLSCSPISGHRSVSWYQQTPGQGLQFLFEYFSETQRNKGNFPGRFSGRQFSNSRSEMNVSTLELGDSALYLCASSLWLAGKETQYFGPGTRLLVL.

V and J are TRBV5-1 and TRBJ2-1; 7 bases map to TRBD2. With 2 bases clipped from V and 7 bases from J, the junction kept 12 bases outside the gene matches. Germline V gives CDR1 SGHRS, CDR2 YFSETQ. The CDR3 runs to 16 residues. CDR3 protein: CASSFGGGRGLNEQFF. CDR3 DNA: TGCGCCAGCAGCTTCGGGGGAGGGAGGGGATTAAATGAGCAGTTCTTC.

This clonotype was observed many times. V and J are TRBV10-3 and TRBJ1-2; D remains ambiguous. Germline CDR1 ENHRY, CDR2 SYGVKD. V was trimmed by 3 bases and J by 0 bases, leaving 17 bases between them. This CDR3 has 17 amino acids. The CDR3 loop reads CAISEERSTRANYGYTF. CDR3 nucleotide sequence: TGTGCCATCAGTGAAGAGAGATCGACCCGAGCTAACTATGGCTACACCTTC.

The J gene is TRBJ2-1, the V gene TRBV12-3 or TRBV12-4; D remains unclear. Trimming cost V 3 bases and J 14 bases, with 11 bases left between them. The CDR3 has 11 residues. The CDR3 DNA follows: TGTGCCAGCAGTTTTTTACTCACGAAGTTCTTC. This sequence encodes CASSFLLTKFF.

The gene calls are TRBV5-1 and TRBJ2-7; 11 bases match TRBD1. The ends lost 4 bases at V and 4 bases at J; junction bases unmatched: 10. Germline assignment: CDR1 SGHRS and CDR2 YFSETQ. The CDR3 length is 16 residues. The chain's CDR3 is CASSPGRTGGNYEQYF. CDR3 nucleotide sequence: TGCGCCAGCAGCCCTGGGCGGACAGGGGGCAATTACGAGCAGTACTTC.

Ten or more counts support this clonotype. The rearrangement joins TRBV10-3 to TRBJ2-7, with D possibly being TRBD2 (6 bases). Germline assignment: CDR1 ENHRY and CDR2 SYGVKD. The CDR3 runs 13 residues. With 7 bases removed from V and 4 bases from J, the gap between germline ends came to 14 bases. This CDR3 is CAIMGDSLYEQYF. In DNA, the CDR3 is TGTGCCATCATGGGGGACTCCCTGTACGAGCAGTACTTC.

In this sample, this clonotype turned up a few times. The chain couples TRBV10-2 to TRBJ1-1, with D possibly matching TRBD1 (5 bases). The V gene lost 6 bases and the J gene lost 4 bases, with 15 bases spanning the gap. Looked up from germline, CDR1 is WSHSY and CDR2 is SAAADI. The CDR3 consists of 14 residues. DNA of the CDR3: TGCGCCAGCAGCACCTCGCGGGGGGGCACTGAAGCTTTCTTT. The encoded protein is CASSTSRGGTEAFF.

This clonotype was picked up many times. The J gene is TRBJ1-2, the V gene TRBV28; D is uncertain. V lost 4 bases and J lost 8, with 8 bases in between. Germline V CDR1 and CDR2: MDHEN, SYDVKM. The CDR3 totals 11 residues. As DNA, the CDR3 is TGTGCCAGCAGTTCGAACATGGGCTACACCTTC. It yields the protein CASSSNMGYTF.

The genes are TRBV9 and TRBJ1-5, with a tentative D call TRBD1 (5 bases). Deletions cut 2 bases from V and 2 bases from J, with 8 bases between. Per the germline V gene, CDR1 is SGDLS and CDR2 is YYNGEE. CDR3 length: 14 residues. In DNA form, the CDR3 reads TGTGCCAGCAGCGTCGGACACGGCAATCAGCCCCAGCATTTT. The encoded protein is CASSVGHGNQPQHF.

In nucleotides, the CDR3 is TGTGCCAGCAGTGTAGGGGCGACCAATCAGCCCCAGCATTTT. Its protein is CASSVGATNQPQHF. This chain connects TRBV25-1 to TRBJ1-5; D is perhaps TRBD1 (5 bases). This CDR3 is built from 14 residues. The V gene lost 4 bases and the J gene lost 3 bases, with 10 bases spanning the gap. Germline V gene data show CDR1 as MGHDK and CDR2 as SYGVNS.

This clonotype was counted once. The chain uses TRBV7-9 and TRBJ1-2, with D perhaps TRBD1 (6 bases). Trimming removed 5 bases at V and 3 bases at J, with 16 bases between. This CDR3 is built from 15 residues. Germline V gives CDR1 SEHNR, CDR2 FQNEAQ (reference sequence). CDR3 DNA sequence: TGTGCCAGCAGCCATTCGACAGGCGGACACTATGGCTACACCTTC. Translated: CASSHSTGGHYGYTF. Supplemented by reference TRBV7-9 and TRBJ1-2, the full variable domain reads DTGVSQNPRHKITKRGQNVTFRCDPISEHNRLYWYRQTLGQGPEFLTYFQNEAQLEKSRLLSDRFSAERPKGSFSTLEIQRTEQGDSAMYLCASSHSTGGHYGYTFGSGTRLTVV.

In this sample, this clonotype turned up a few times. V usage is TRBV5-5 and J usage is TRBJ1-6, with 8 bases aligning to TRBD1. Germline loops: CDR1 SGHKS, CDR2 YYEKEE (reference sequence). This CDR3 is built from 17 residues. V shed 0 bases, J shed 7 bases, and the junction held 9 bases outside the gene matches. CDR3 sequence (DNA): TGTGCCAGCAGCTTGGTGGACAGGGTAGAAGAGAATTCACCCCTCCACTTT. This encodes CASSLVDRVEENSPLHF. The complete variable domain, with remaining parts taken from reference TRBV5-5 and TRBJ1-6, reads DAGVTQSPTHLIKTRGQQVTLRCSPISGHKSVSWYQQVLGQGPQFIFQYYEKEERGRGNFPDRFSARQFPNYSSELNVNALLLGDSALYLCASSLVDRVEENSPLHFGNGTRLTVT.

This clonotype was detected many times. This sequence joins TRBV5-1 and TRBJ2-7; 7 bases line up with TRBD1. The CDR3 is 15 residues long. V shed 3 bases, J shed 1 base, and the junction held 7 bases outside the gene matches. From germline, CDR1 is SGHRS and CDR2 YFSETQ. The CDR3 DNA follows: TGCGCCAGCAGCTCCGGGACAGCCGTATCCTACGAGCAGTACTTC. This encodes CASSSGTAVSYEQYF.

This clonotype was seen just once. This may come from a read error, since a much larger clone is one base off. The chain links TRBV20-1 to TRBJ1-5; TRBD1 might be the D (6 bases). CDR1 DFQATT and CDR2 SNEGSKA come from the germline V gene (reference sequence). Trimming removed 3 bases at V and 10 bases at J, with 19 bases between. The CDR3 consists of 14 residues. The CDR3 nucleotides are TGCAGTGCTAGGGTAGGGGACATGCTTAGACCCCAGCATTTT. Its protein product is CSARVGDMLRPQHF.